Listed below are T cell receptor beta chains from one sample, sequenced in a study of radiotherapy plus CTLA-4 blockade in lung cancer. Here immunoSEQ multiplex PCR was the method, and the copy in TCRdb shows in-frame clones only, minus some. Seen here are 100,000 or so clones, about four fifths observed once, and the top ten hold less than 15%. The source material was peripheral blood, sampled from a patient treated with radiotherapy plus ipilimumab. Receptors were obtained from a human donor with non-small cell lung cancer that progressed on radiotherapy plus ipilimumab. Each CDR3 is given with its conserved first and last residue. Each record gives: V gene, CDR3 protein.

TRBV2	CASSSGGYGYTF
TRBV6-1	CASYVTGVDQPQHF
TRBV4-1	CASSQEVGGGNGKLFF
TRBV7-2	CASSPRTSANNEQFF
TRBV27	CASSLSRMGYEQYF
TRBV20-1	CSASGGGEQYF
TRBV5-4	CASSSKVPSGELFF
TRBV19	CASQKRGVQETQYF
TRBV6-1	CASSEVSLYGYTF
TRBV4-2	CASSQRGTENTEAFF
TRBV4-2	CASSQEVALKGANVLTF
TRBV28	CASSRQGTGNGSPLHF
TRBV9	CASTSVHYGYTF
TRBV6-5	CASSPDSLGNQPQHF
TRBV19	CASRGSGTEAFF
TRBV19	CASSIARGPTDTQYF
TRBV18	CASSPLQGAGELFF
TRBV11-3	CASSLEDRSRETQYF
TRBV2	CASRGAGAFNEQFF
TRBV18	CASSPPTRGGTEAFF
TRBV19	CASSPWTPTGTGPYEQYF
TRBV7-2	CASSLGYKEQETQYF
TRBV20-1	CSAPRYNEQFF
TRBV5-1	CASSEGQGLNYGYTF
TRBV2	CASGVEGTDTQYF
TRBV13	CASSPRRSWTNEAFF
TRBV4-3	CASSQDWDGLGTQYF
TRBV11-2	CASSLGPYPSSPLHF
TRBV2	CASSVKPTGELFF
TRBV29-1	CSVERADGTDTQYF
TRBV6-1	CASRQAGREKLFF
TRBV2	CASSPSAGLGTNEKLFF
TRBV7-2	CASSSDYEQYF
TRBV4-2	CASSLTGSSYNSPLHF
TRBV7-9	CASSLAEVANEKLFF
TRBV19	CASSPLAGGPADTQYF
TRBV20-1	CSAAGIDEQFF
TRBV19	CASSWRTGYTF
TRBV4-2	CASSQGVGTADYGYTF
TRBV7-3	CASSLEQQTYEQYF
TRBV14	CASSQVWNTQYF
TRBV9	CASSSGQNSNQPQHF
TRBV5-1	CASSDTAYEQYF
TRBV13	CASSPDRGRAYEQYF
TRBV7-2	CASSIYGGQSYEQYF
TRBV27	CASSWGGVGTEAFF
TRBV6-4	CASSDGPRANVLTF
TRBV19	CASSIGQGAEKLFF
TRBV5-4	CASSLAGTSKNIQYF
TRBV27	CASSWGQGMTYEQYF
TRBV7-3	CASSLTKASNEQFF
TRBV5-1	CASSFSGVQETQYF